A selection of T cell receptor beta chains follows, all from one sample in a study of cytomegalovirus exposure and HLA in healthy donors. Here immunoSEQ multiplex PCR was the method, and the copy in TCRdb shows in-frame clones only, minus some. The table lists about 31,000 clones. The sample taken for sequencing was PBMCs. Receptors originate from a female donor in good health and CMV-seronegative. The CDR3 runs from the conserved cysteine through the conserved F or W. The D gene is left open where the match is weak.

cdr3_nt: TGCGCCAGCAGCCCCGGGACAGGGGGCTTCTATGGCTACACCTTC
cdr3_aa: CASSPGTGGFYGYTF
v_call: TRBV5-1
j_call: TRBJ1-2
d_call: TRBD1

cdr3_nt: TGTGCCAGCAGCCGGGGACAGGGGAACGACGAGCAGTACTTC
cdr3_aa: CASSRGQGNDEQYF
v_call: TRBV7-6
j_call: TRBJ2-7
d_call: TRBD1

cdr3_nt: TGTGCCATCAGTGACCCGGGGACAGAACCTATTAAGGGAAACACCATATATTTT
cdr3_aa: CAISDPGTEPIKGNTIYF
v_call: TRBV10-3
j_call: TRBJ1-3
d_call: TRBD1

cdr3_nt: TGTGCCAGCAGCCCCTCGGGAAGGAGCACAGATACGCAGTATTTT
cdr3_aa: CASSPSGRSTDTQYF
v_call: TRBV9
j_call: TRBJ2-3
d_call: .

cdr3_nt: TGTGCCAGCAGCCCTCTTACAGGGAACTCTAATGAAAAACTGTTTTTT
cdr3_aa: CASSPLTGNSNEKLFF
v_call: TRBV5-6
j_call: TRBJ1-4
d_call: .

cdr3_nt: TGTGCCAGCAGTTTGGGCACAGACTCCTACGAGCAGTACTTC
cdr3_aa: CASSLGTDSYEQYF
v_call: TRBV27
j_call: TRBJ2-7
d_call: .

cdr3_nt: TGTGCCAGCAGCTTATTGGGAGCGTTTAATTCACCCCTCCACTTT
cdr3_aa: CASSLLGAFNSPLHF
v_call: TRBV7-3
j_call: TRBJ1-6
d_call: .

cdr3_nt: TGTGCCAGCAGCTTTCTCACAGGAGTGAACTATGGCTACACCTTC
cdr3_aa: CASSFLTGVNYGYTF
v_call: TRBV7-9
j_call: TRBJ1-2
d_call: .

cdr3_nt: TGCGCCAGCAGCCAGGGACTGACCAATTCACCCCTCCACTTT
cdr3_aa: CASSQGLTNSPLHF
v_call: TRBV5-1
j_call: TRBJ1-6
d_call: .

cdr3_nt: TGTGCCAGCAGCGGGACAGGGGGCTCCGGGGAGCTGTTTTTT
cdr3_aa: CASSGTGGSGELFF
v_call: TRBV9
j_call: TRBJ2-2
d_call: TRBD1

cdr3_nt: TGTGCCAGCAGTTTCGGGACAGGGTCGTTGGAGCAGTACTTC
cdr3_aa: CASSFGTGSLEQYF
v_call: TRBV6-6
j_call: TRBJ2-7
d_call: TRBD1

cdr3_nt: TGTGCCAGCAGTTTATGGACAGGGGGCTATAATTCACCCCTCCACTTT
cdr3_aa: CASSLWTGGYNSPLHF
v_call: TRBV27
j_call: TRBJ1-6
d_call: TRBD1

cdr3_nt: TGTGCCAGCAGCCCCCGAGACAGGGGAATTGAAGCTTTCTTT
cdr3_aa: CASSPRDRGIEAFF
v_call: TRBV7-9
j_call: TRBJ1-1
d_call: TRBD1

cdr3_nt: TGTGCCATTGAATCGGAGGGTATCAATGACGAGCTGTTTTTT
cdr3_aa: CAIESEGINDELFF
v_call: TRBV10-3
j_call: TRBJ2-2
d_call: .

cdr3_nt: TGTGCCAGCAGCGTAGGTTTGGGGGCAAGGGCTAATGAAAAACTGTTTTTT
cdr3_aa: CASSVGLGARANEKLFF
v_call: TRBV9
j_call: TRBJ1-4
d_call: .

cdr3_nt: TGTGCCAGCAGCCTGGGCCGGCAGGCCAATGAGCAGTTCTTC
cdr3_aa: CASSLGRQANEQFF
v_call: TRBV7-9
j_call: TRBJ2-1
d_call: .

cdr3_nt: TGCGCCAGCAGCCAAGGCGTCGGACAGGGGATTCACGAGCAGTACTTC
cdr3_aa: CASSQGVGQGIHEQYF
v_call: TRBV4-3
j_call: TRBJ2-7
d_call: TRBD1

cdr3_nt: TGTGCCAGTGGCGGGACAGGGTCATACGAGCAGTACTTC
cdr3_aa: CASGGTGSYEQYF
v_call: TRBV19
j_call: TRBJ2-7
d_call: TRBD1

cdr3_nt: TGTGCCAGCAGCTCAGCCAGGGCAGGGTTTCTCCACGAGCAGTACTTC
cdr3_aa: CASSSARAGFLHEQYF
v_call: TRBV7-2
j_call: TRBJ2-7
d_call: .

cdr3_nt: TGTGCCAGCAGCTTCTATAATGAAAAACTGTTTTTT
cdr3_aa: CASSFYNEKLFF
v_call: TRBV7-6
j_call: TRBJ1-4
d_call: .

cdr3_nt: TGTGCCAGCAGCCGCACTAGCGGGGGGTTCGATGAGCAGTTCTTC
cdr3_aa: CASSRTSGGFDEQFF
v_call: TRBV27
j_call: TRBJ2-1
d_call: TRBD2

cdr3_nt: TGTGCCAGCAGCGGGACAGCGAACACCGGGGAGCTGTTTTTT
cdr3_aa: CASSGTANTGELFF
v_call: TRBV28
j_call: TRBJ2-2
d_call: TRBD1

cdr3_nt: TGTGCCAGCAGCGTAGCACAGGGGGGCGCCGGGGAGCTGTTTTTT
cdr3_aa: CASSVAQGGAGELFF
v_call: TRBV9
j_call: TRBJ2-2
d_call: TRBD1

cdr3_nt: TGTGCCACCAGCAGAGATCGGCGGGACGAGCAGTACTTC
cdr3_aa: CATSRDRRDEQYF
v_call: TRBV15
j_call: TRBJ2-7
d_call: .

cdr3_nt: TGTGCCTGGAGTCCTCCACCCGGACAGGGATTCCTATCCTATGGCTACACCTTC
cdr3_aa: CAWSPPPGQGFLSYGYTF
v_call: TRBV30
j_call: TRBJ1-2
d_call: TRBD1

cdr3_nt: TGTGCCAGCAGCGCACGACCGGGACAGGGGGGGGACAATGAAAAACTGTTTTTT
cdr3_aa: CASSARPGQGGDNEKLFF
v_call: TRBV9
j_call: TRBJ1-4
d_call: TRBD1

cdr3_nt: TGCGCCAGCAGCCAAGGGTCGGGCGGCGGAGGGTACGAGCAGTACTTC
cdr3_aa: CASSQGSGGGGYEQYF
v_call: TRBV4-1
j_call: TRBJ2-7
d_call: .

cdr3_nt: TGTGCTAGCAGCCGAAGCGGGGGAGAGACCCAGTACTTC
cdr3_aa: CASSRSGGETQYF
v_call: TRBV7-7
j_call: TRBJ2-5
d_call: TRBD2

cdr3_nt: TGCGCCAGCAGCAACGAGGGACAGATCAATTCACCCCTCCACTTT
cdr3_aa: CASSNEGQINSPLHF
v_call: TRBV4-1
j_call: TRBJ1-6
d_call: TRBD1

cdr3_nt: TGCGCCAGCAGCTTAGGCCGGGGGGCCGGCCATTTCCAAGAGACCCAGTACTTC
cdr3_aa: CASSLGRGAGHFQETQYF
v_call: TRBV5-1
j_call: TRBJ2-5
d_call: .

cdr3_nt: TGCGCCAGCAGCTTGGCAGGGGGCACCTACGAACAGTACTTC
cdr3_aa: CASSLAGGTYEQYF
v_call: TRBV5-1
j_call: TRBJ2-7
d_call: TRBD1

cdr3_nt: TGTGCCAGCAGTCGGGACACCCTGGGCGAGCAGTACTTC
cdr3_aa: CASSRDTLGEQYF
v_call: TRBV27
j_call: TRBJ2-7
d_call: .

cdr3_nt: TGCGCCAGCAGCTTGGCGCCGGGGGGAGAGACCCAGTACTTC
cdr3_aa: CASSLAPGGETQYF
v_call: TRBV5-1
j_call: TRBJ2-5
d_call: TRBD2

cdr3_nt: TGTGCCTGGTACAGGGGGGTTTATGGCTACACCTTC
cdr3_aa: CAWYRGVYGYTF
v_call: TRBV30
j_call: TRBJ1-2
d_call: TRBD1

cdr3_nt: TGTGCCAGCAGACTGGACAGCCAAAATTCACCCCTCCACTTT
cdr3_aa: CASRLDSQNSPLHF
v_call: TRBV7-9
j_call: TRBJ1-6
d_call: .

cdr3_nt: TGTGCCAGCAGCTTAGATTGGCGGGGTACAGATACGCAGTATTTT
cdr3_aa: CASSLDWRGTDTQYF
v_call: TRBV7-2
j_call: TRBJ2-3
d_call: .

cdr3_nt: TGTGCCAGCTCAAATCAGGGCGGTAACACTGAAGCTTTCTTT
cdr3_aa: CASSNQGGNTEAFF
v_call: TRBV18
j_call: TRBJ1-1
d_call: .

cdr3_nt: TGTGCCAGCACCATTATGACAGGGAATTATGGCTACACCTTC
cdr3_aa: CASTIMTGNYGYTF
v_call: TRBV7-2
j_call: TRBJ1-2
d_call: TRBD1

cdr3_nt: TGTGCCAGCAGTTCCCCCGGGGCTAGCGGGACCTCAGAGCAGTACTTC
cdr3_aa: CASSSPGASGTSEQYF
v_call: TRBV25-1
j_call: TRBJ2-7
d_call: TRBD2

cdr3_nt: TGTGCCAGCAGCTTGCATCAGGGCTGGGCAACTAATGAAAAACTGTTTTTT
cdr3_aa: CASSLHQGWATNEKLFF
v_call: TRBV5-5
j_call: TRBJ1-4
d_call: .

cdr3_nt: TGCGCCAGCAGCTTGGAAGGGGGAAGGGATGAGACCCAGTACTTC
cdr3_aa: CASSLEGGRDETQYF
v_call: TRBV5-1
j_call: TRBJ2-5
d_call: .

cdr3_nt: TGCGCCAGCAGCTTAGGAGGGGGCAGTCGCTATGGCTACACCTTC
cdr3_aa: CASSLGGGSRYGYTF
v_call: TRBV5-1
j_call: TRBJ1-2
d_call: TRBD1

cdr3_nt: TGTGCCAGCAGTGGGGGGGGATCTGGAAACACCATATATTTT
cdr3_aa: CASSGGGSGNTIYF
v_call: TRBV6-5
j_call: TRBJ1-3
d_call: .

cdr3_nt: TGTGCCAGCAGCTCACCAACGGGACAGGGGCGCTACGAGCAGTACTTC
cdr3_aa: CASSSPTGQGRYEQYF
v_call: TRBV7-9
j_call: TRBJ2-7
d_call: TRBD1

cdr3_nt: TGTGCCAGCAGCTTGGGGCTTAGCGGGGGACCCGCGGATACGCAGTATTTT
cdr3_aa: CASSLGLSGGPADTQYF
v_call: TRBV5-6
j_call: TRBJ2-3
d_call: TRBD2

cdr3_nt: TGTGCCAGTAGTAGGGACAGGGCTGGCAATCAGCCCCAGCATTTT
cdr3_aa: CASSRDRAGNQPQHF
v_call: TRBV19
j_call: TRBJ1-5
d_call: TRBD1